Listed below are T cell receptor beta chains from one sample, sequenced in a study of blood T cell repertoires in COVID-19. Data came from immunoSEQ multiplex PCR; TCRdb stores just in-frame clones and leaves some out. This table holds approximately 170,000 clones, 83% found once. Sequences were obtained from peripheral blood. These receptors all come from a woman aged 80 or over with acute or convalescent COVID-19. CDR3s include the opening cysteine and the closing phenylalanine or tryptophan. The order of the fields is V gene, J gene, CDR3 protein.

>TRBV7-2|TRBJ2-1
CASSLVSAQQEQFF
>TRBV10-3|TRBJ1-5
CAISPTGDGDQPQHF
>TRBV5-1|TRBJ2-3
CASSPTSGFTDTQYF
>TRBV11-2|TRBJ2-2
CASSLGRVTGELFF
>TRBV30|TRBJ1-4
CAWSWETGVEKLFF
>TRBV10-3|TRBJ1-4
CAIADRGGEEKLFF
>TRBV6-5|TRBJ1-5
CASTRTGDSNQPQHF
>TRBV7-2|TRBJ2-1
CASSRPSDNNEQFF
>TRBV19|TRBJ1-2
CASSPNPAVSWGYTF
>TRBV24-1|TRBJ2-2
CATSDPRTGDTGELFF
>TRBV30|TRBJ2-5
CAWSVWSETQYF
>TRBV9|TRBJ1-4
CASSSGQGPTNEKLFF
>TRBV5-4|TRBJ1-4
CASSSELNEKLFF
>TRBV19|TRBJ2-2
CASSTSGTYTGELFF
>TRBV28|TRBJ2-4
CASSLGAAQNIQYF
>TRBV4-3|TRBJ2-6
CASSRQQGSGANVLTF
>TRBV11-2|TRBJ2-7
CASSWTGNTYEQYF
>TRBV28|TRBJ1-4
CASSSNRQGYEKLFF
>TRBV7-9|TRBJ2-2
CASSSSQGAYAGELFF
>TRBV28|TRBJ1-4
CASSTGGTNEKLFF
>TRBV7-2|TRBJ2-7
CASSPALAGVSEQYF
>TRBV5-5|TRBJ2-7
CASSPRAGGAYEQYF
>TRBV3-1/TRBV3-2|TRBJ1-2
CASSSGQGGGYTF
>TRBV5-1|TRBJ1-2
CASSLGLGASNYGYTF
>TRBV27|TRBJ2-1
CATFTWTGPYNEQFF
>TRBV7-2|TRBJ2-7
CASSPSGVSYEQYF
>TRBV11-2|TRBJ2-5
CASSLRRRAETQYF
>TRBV5-6|TRBJ2-3
CASSWTSADTQYF
>TRBV7-2|TRBJ1-6
CASSLLAFSPLHF
>TRBV7-9|TRBJ2-1
CASSFDLGAEEQFF
>TRBV6-2/TRBV6-3|TRBJ1-6
CASSYPPQGSSSPLHF
>TRBV6-2/TRBV6-3|TRBJ2-3
CASSLTTGVDTQYF
>TRBV4-1|TRBJ1-6
CASSQHLGGAVGPGNSPLHF
>TRBV5-6|TRBJ2-2
CASSSLGVGGSGELFF
>TRBV11-2|TRBJ1-6
CASSLVASYNSPLHF
>TRBV5-6|TRBJ1-1
CASSYLDRGNTEAFF
>TRBV30|TRBJ2-7
CAWTTDRLGEQYF
>TRBV6-5|TRBJ1-5
CASSSGTAGNQPQHF
>TRBV10-3|TRBJ2-1
CAISARRRNEQFF
>TRBV28|TRBJ2-2
CASSFRDRRTGELFF
>TRBV5-5|TRBJ2-5
CASSSGQLVETQYF
>TRBV19|TRBJ2-2
CASSPGLAGNTGELFF
>TRBV6-5|TRBJ1-2
CASTEAGTGGYGYTF
>TRBV28|TRBJ2-5
CASSLPKAGGIETQYF
>TRBV3-1/TRBV3-2|TRBJ2-2
CASSRLAGGPGELFF
>TRBV5-4|TRBJ1-1
CASRPGQGSTEAFF
>TRBV29-1|TRBJ1-4
CSAPGEDNEKLFF
>TRBV7-9|TRBJ2-3
CARSEGGTDTQYF
>TRBV10-3|TRBJ1-6
CAIRPGQGNNSPLHF